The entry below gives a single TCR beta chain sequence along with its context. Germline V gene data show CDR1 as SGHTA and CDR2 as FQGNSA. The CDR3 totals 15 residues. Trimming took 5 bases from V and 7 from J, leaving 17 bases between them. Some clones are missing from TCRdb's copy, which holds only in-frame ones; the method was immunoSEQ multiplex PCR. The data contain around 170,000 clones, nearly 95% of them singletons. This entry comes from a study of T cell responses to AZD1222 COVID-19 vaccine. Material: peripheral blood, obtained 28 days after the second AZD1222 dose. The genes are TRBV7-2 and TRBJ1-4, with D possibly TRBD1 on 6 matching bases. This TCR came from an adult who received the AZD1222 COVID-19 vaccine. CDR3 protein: CASSLAGASAEKLFF. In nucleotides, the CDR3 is TGTGCCAGCAGCCTCGCAGGGGCGAGCGCTGAAAAACTGTTTTTT.